The entry that follows covers one T cell receptor (beta chain) sequence. These data are taken from a study of CD8+ T cells in alopecia areata. RNA extraction was followed by reverse transcription into cDNA, which acted as the sequencing template. Profiled with immunoSEQ multiplex PCR; TCRdb holds only in-frame clones, not every one. The repertoire includes 210,000 or so clones, approximately 70% of them detected once, and about 1.2% sits in the top ten. Noted treatment: oral pan-JAK inhibitor, 5-10 mg twice daily. From germline, CDR1 is SGHRS and CDR2 YFSETQ. The CDR3 is 16 amino acids. Trimming at V came to 1 base and at J to 1 base, leaving 5 bases not matched to a gene.

The gene calls are TRBV5-1 and TRBJ2-5; 9 bases line up with TRBD1. The sample here was CD4+ T cells sorted from blood, taken at week 44, from a patient treated with tofacitinib. The source is a human donor with alopecia areata. This chain's CDR3 is CASSLTGTGSQETQYF. Here the CDR3 DNA reads TGCGCCAGCAGCTTGACCGGGACAGGGTCCCAAGAGACCCAGTACTTC.